These T cell receptor beta chains were read from a single sample in a study of T-cell memory formation after mild COVID-19. MiXCR, applied by TCRdb to the 5' RACE reads, yields one record per CDR3 protein. The repertoire consists of about 290,000 distinct CDR3 sequences, with 15% to 20% occurring once and the leading ten covering roughly 23%. The material sequenced was PBMCs or a T cell subset sorted from them (not recorded which). These receptors were obtained from a man aged 18 to 29 who had mild COVID-19 (a few samples of this study predate the infection). Cell type and time point are not known. Both conserved end residues are part of each CDR3. The D gene is left open where the match is weak. A clone size is listed for some rows: how often the clone was seen (once, few, many), or a class if it is expanded.

j_gene | abundance | v_gene | d_gene | CDR3aa | CDR3nt
TRBJ2-3 | many | TRBV5-5 | - | CASSLAEGGHLDTQYF | TGTGCCAGCAGCTTGGCCGAGGGGGGGCATTTGGATACGCAGTATTTT
TRBJ2-7 | - | TRBV6-5 | TRBD1 | CASRRTGLGYEQYF | TGTGCCAGCAGACGGACAGGGTTGGGCTACGAGCAGTACTTC
TRBJ1-1 | few | TRBV5-5 | - | CASSLVQGYMNTEAFF | TGTGCCAGCAGCTTGGTTCAGGGATATATGAACACTGAAGCTTTCTTT
TRBJ2-6 | few | TRBV7-2 | - | CASSFTGAGANVLTF | TGTGCCAGCAGCTTCACAGGTGCTGGGGCCAACGTCCTGACTTTC
TRBJ2-2 | many | TRBV5-1 | - | CASSAGQNTGELFF | TGCGCCAGCAGCGCAGGCCAGAACACCGGGGAGCTGTTTTTT
TRBJ1-1 | few | TRBV6-2/TRBV6-3 | - | CASSPVSLNTEAFF | TGTGCCAGCAGTCCCGTGTCTTTGAACACTGAAGCTTTCTTT
TRBJ1-4 | few | TRBV6-2/TRBV6-3 | TRBD1 | CASSGQNEKLFF | TGTGCCAGCTCGGGACAGAATGAAAAACTGTTTTTT
TRBJ2-7 | once | TRBV4-1 | - | CASSQAWGASSYEQYF | TGCGCCAGCAGCCAAGCTTGGGGGGCCTCCTCCTACGAGCAGTACTTC
TRBJ1-5 | - | TRBV6-2/TRBV6-3 | - | CASSRAAGSNQPQHF | TGTGCCAGCAGTCGGGCGGCAGGTAGCAATCAGCCCCAGCATTTT
TRBJ2-1 | many | TRBV7-3 | - | CASSLSPLGFSGNEQFF | TGTGCCAGCAGCCTGTCCCCATTGGGCTTCTCGGGGAATGAGCAGTTCTTC
TRBJ2-1 | - | TRBV4-1 | TRBD2 | CASSPTSGGARSYNEQFF | TGCGCCAGCAGCCCTACTAGCGGGGGGGCCCGGTCCTACAATGAGCAGTTCTTC
TRBJ1-1 | - | TRBV12-3/TRBV12-4 | - | CASGPGQPNTEAFF | TGTGCCAGCGGGCCGGGACAACCGAACACTGAAGCTTTCTTT
TRBJ2-3 | - | TRBV7-2 | - | CASSLEASRQLSTDTQYF | TGTGCCAGCAGCTTAGAGGCTAGTCGACAGTTAAGCACAGATACGCAGTATTTT
TRBJ1-1 | few | TRBV29-1 | - | CSVEVGPNGAFF | TGCAGCGTTGAAGTAGGGCCAAATGGAGCTTTCTTT
TRBJ1-3 | - | TRBV12-3/TRBV12-4 | - | CASSPGQLAGNTIYF | TGTGCCAGCAGTCCCGGACAGTTAGCTGGAAACACCATATATTTT
TRBJ2-7 | few | TRBV2 | - | CAVIGWEYYEQYF | TGTGCCGTTATAGGGTGGGAATACTACGAGCAGTACTTC
TRBJ2-2 | few | TRBV7-3 | - | CASSLMPNTGELFF | TGTGCCAGCAGCTTAATGCCGAACACCGGGGAGCTGTTTTTT
TRBJ1-2 | few | TRBV12-3/TRBV12-4 | - | CATISLGLGTNYGYTF | TGTGCCACCATCTCATTAGGCTTGGGGACCAACTATGGCTACACCTTC
TRBJ2-1 | - | TRBV7-6 | - | CASREQGYNEQFF | TGTGCCAGCAGAGAACAGGGATACAATGAGCAGTTCTTC
TRBJ2-3 | - | TRBV5-8 | - | CASSTGTFTDTQYF | TGTGCCAGCAGCACCGGGACTTTCACAGATACGCAGTATTTT
TRBJ1-4 | few | TRBV4-2 | TRBD1 | CASSQDRGFNEKLFF | TGTGCCAGCAGCCAGGACAGGGGGTTTAATGAAAAACTGTTTTTT
TRBJ1-4 | - | TRBV4-1 | - | CASSQGGWEKLFF | TGCGCCAGCAGCCAAGGAGGTTGGGAAAAACTGTTTTTT
TRBJ1-5 | few | TRBV6-2/TRBV6-3 | - | CASIQGTGGGNQPQHF | TGTGCCAGCATCCAGGGTACCGGTGGCGGCAATCAGCCCCAGCATTTT
TRBJ1-5 | few | TRBV7-2 | TRBD1 | CASSFRQGAVQPQHF | TGTGCCAGCAGCTTCAGACAGGGGGCCGTTCAGCCCCAGCATTTT
TRBJ1-5 | few | TRBV12-3/TRBV12-4 | - | CASSPRGDQPQHF | TGTGCCAGCAGTCCCCGGGGCGATCAGCCCCAGCATTTT
TRBJ2-7 | few | TRBV20-1 | - | CSARDSRDYSYEQYF | TGCAGTGCTAGAGACTCGCGAGACTACTCCTACGAGCAGTACTTC
TRBJ2-5 | - | TRBV7-3 | - | CASSSGQEETQYF | TGTGCCAGCAGCTCAGGACAAGAAGAGACCCAGTACTTC
TRBJ1-2 | - | TRBV5-4 | - | CASSSDYYGYTF | TGTGCCAGCAGCTCCGATTACTATGGCTACACCTTC
TRBJ1-4 | few | TRBV7-2 | - | CASSLSPPDPLFF | TGTGCCAGCAGCTTAAGCCCCCCGGACCCTCTGTTTTTT
TRBJ1-1 | - | TRBV29-1 | - | CSVGLYRLSTEAFF | TGCAGCGTCGGATTATACAGGTTATCGACTGAAGCTTTCTTT
TRBJ2-5 | few | TRBV6-2/TRBV6-3 | - | CASRSHLDSGQETQYF | TGTGCCAGCAGATCCCACTTAGACAGCGGCCAAGAGACCCAGTACTTC
TRBJ2-3 | many | TRBV24-1 | TRBD2 | CATSDPSGGVHDTQYF | TGTGCCACCAGTGATCCTAGCGGGGGAGTTCATGATACGCAGTATTTT
TRBJ2-3 | - | TRBV5-1 | - | CASSLVTGSDTQYF | TGCGCCAGCAGCTTGGTGACGGGATCAGATACGCAGTATTTT
TRBJ2-3 | - | TRBV28 | TRBD2 | CASSPGGRILDTQYF | TGTGCCAGCAGTCCAGGCGGGAGGATTTTAGATACGCAGTATTTT
TRBJ2-3 | - | TRBV7-2 | TRBD2 | CASSRPRGDPSTDTQYF | TGTGCCAGCAGCCGTCCTCGGGGGGACCCTAGCACAGATACGCAGTATTTT
TRBJ1-2 | - | TRBV7-3 | - | CASSPGGGGGYTF | TGTGCCAGCAGCCCCGGGGGTGGAGGTGGCTACACCTTC
TRBJ1-6 | - | TRBV6-2/TRBV6-3 | - | CASSYSIGQGGSSYNSPLHF | TGTGCCAGCAGTTACTCGATTGGACAAGGGGGAAGCTCCTATAATTCACCCCTCCACTTT
TRBJ2-3 | - | TRBV20-1 | - | CSAREPSTDTQYF | TGCAGTGCTAGAGAGCCTTCCACAGATACGCAGTATTTT
TRBJ2-1 | many | TRBV4-3 | - | CASSQEGRDTNEQFF | TGCGCCAGCAGCCAAGAGGGCAGGGATACCAATGAGCAGTTCTTC
TRBJ2-2 | - | TRBV4-1 | - | CATRAPNTGELFF | TGCGCCACCAGGGCCCCTAACACCGGGGAGCTGTTTTTT
TRBJ2-2 | - | TRBV6-6 | - | CASESAPAGELFF | TGTGCCAGCGAGAGTGCGCCCGCCGGGGAGCTGTTTTTT
TRBJ2-5 | few | TRBV28 | TRBD1 | CASSLGLGQGGEETQYF | TGTGCCAGCAGTTTGGGGTTGGGACAGGGAGGAGAAGAGACCCAGTACTTC
TRBJ2-1 | - | TRBV4-3 | TRBD2 | CASSSLGLAAPPGNEQFF | TGCGCCAGCAGCTCTCTGGGACTAGCGGCTCCACCAGGAAATGAGCAGTTCTTC
TRBJ2-1 | few | TRBV4-3 | TRBD1 | CASSRGPGQFNNEQFF | TGCGCCAGCAGCCGAGGACCGGGACAGTTCAACAATGAGCAGTTCTTC
TRBJ2-3 | few | TRBV6-6 | TRBD2 | CASRGLAGYTDTQYF | TGTGCCAGCAGAGGACTAGCGGGGTACACAGATACGCAGTATTTT
TRBJ1-2 | few | TRBV9 | - | CASSAWEGYGYTF | TGTGCCAGCAGCGCTTGGGAAGGCTATGGCTACACCTTC
TRBJ1-6 | few | TRBV11-2 | - | CASSLMQSYNSPLHF | TGTGCCAGCAGCTTGATGCAGAGCTATAATTCACCCCTCCACTTT
TRBJ1-2 | - | TRBV5-5 | - | CASSTHAGAHTF | TGTGCCAGCAGCACACATGCGGGGGCCCACACCTTC
TRBJ2-3 | - | TRBV12-3/TRBV12-4 | - | CASSLNRVGTDTQYF | TGTGCCAGCAGTCTGAATAGGGTAGGCACAGATACGCAGTATTTT
TRBJ2-1 | - | TRBV7-8 | TRBD2 | CASSASGLADGEQFF | TGTGCCAGCAGCGCTTCAGGACTAGCGGACGGTGAGCAGTTCTTC
TRBJ2-5 | few | TRBV7-9 | - | CASSFWVHEETQYF | TGTGCCAGCAGCTTTTGGGTACATGAAGAGACCCAGTACTTC
TRBJ1-1 | - | TRBV6-2/TRBV6-3 | - | CASSNPHWGINTEAFF | TGTGCCAGCAGTAACCCGCACTGGGGGATCAACACTGAAGCTTTCTTT